The 9 T cell receptor beta chains listed next were all sequenced from one sample in a study of post-analysis software for immune sequencing data. For these TCRs, the target antigens are not known. Unique molecular identifiers were carried by the TCR beta cDNA libraries. TCRdb redid the calling of the PCR reads with MiXCR, one entry per CDR3 protein. This sample yields more than 500,000 distinct CDR3 sequences, of which roughly 34% are seen a single time; 4.5% to 7.5% belongs to the top ten. Study-wide findings and caveats: In patients, TRBV5-6, TRBV5-1 and TRBV20-1 belonged to five TRBV segments found more frequently than in controls.

The specimen sequenced was blood. These receptors were taken from a girl aged 2-17 years with multiple sclerosis.

This chain joins TRBV20-1 and TRBJ1-1; possibly TRBD1 for D (5 bases). Trimming took off 6 bases at V and 0 bases at J, with 20 bases between the two ends. Germline V gene sequence: CDR1 DFQATT, CDR2 SNEGSKA (reference sequence). CDR3 size: 16 residues. The chain's CDR3 is CSARDDGKSMNTEAFF. CDR3 coding DNA: TGCAGTGCCAGGGACGACGGAAAGTCCATGAACACTGAAGCTTTCTTT.

In its sample, this clonotype was seen many times. V gene TRBV29-1 combines with J gene TRBJ1-2; TRBD1 matches 7 bases. This CDR3 has 12 amino acids. V trimming: 6 bases; J trimming: 3 bases; junction bases outside the gene matches: 4. Germline V gene lookup returns CDR1 SQVTM and CDR2 ANQGSEA. The CDR3 nucleotides read TGCAGCGTACGACAGGGAGACTATGGCTACACCTTC. This translates into CSVRQGDYGYTF. The entire variable domain, with the rest obtained from reference TRBV29-1 and TRBJ1-2, is as follows: SAVISQKPSRDICQRGTSLTIQCQVDSQVTMMFWYRQQPGQSLTLIATANQGSEATYESGFVIDKFPISRPNLTFSTLTVSNMSPEDSSIYLCSVRQGDYGYTFGSGTRLTVV.

This clonotype has just a few counts. CDR3 nucleotides: TGTGCCAGCAGCCAAGAGTTTAACTATGGCTACACCTTC. This sequence encodes CASSQEFNYGYTF. V is TRBV16 and J is TRBJ1-2; D call uncertain. The CDR3 covers 13 residues. CDR1 and CDR2 from the germline V gene are KGHSY and FQNENV. V lost 2 bases, J lost 1 base, and 5 bases lay in between.

The V and J genes are TRBV11-2 and TRBJ2-5; possible D gene TRBD2, 6 bases. Per the germline V gene, CDR1 is SGHAT and CDR2 is FQNNGV. Trimming removed 1 base at V and 2 bases at J, with 17 bases between. CDR3 size: 17 residues. The CDR3 bases are TGTGCCAGCAGCTTAGGGCTAATCGGGGGTAGACAAGAGACCCAGTACTTC. This translates into CASSLGLIGGRQETQYF.

The CDR3 here is CSASGEDWGLEAFF. As DNA, the CDR3 is TGCAGTGCATCGGGGGAGGATTGGGGACTTGAAGCTTTCTTT. The genes are TRBV20-1 and TRBJ1-1, with a possible D match to TRBD1 (5 bases). CDR3 length: 14 residues. CDR1 and CDR2 (germline): DFQATT, SNEGSKA (reference sequence). Trimming removed 6 bases from V and 7 bases from J, with 21 bases in between.

This clonotype was found many times. The genes are TRBV5-1 and TRBJ1-2; 8 nucleotides agree with TRBD1. Germline trimming cut 4 bases from V and 8 bases from J; bases unmatched to any gene: 10. CDR3 length: 14 residues. Germline V CDR1 and CDR2: SGHRS, YFSETQ. CDR3: CASSLGQGHGGYTF. The CDR3 nucleotides are TGCGCCAGCAGCCTCGGACAGGGACATGGCGGCTACACCTTC.

The CDR3 protein is CASSQGQTNTEAFF. In DNA, the CDR3 is TGCGCCAGCAGTCAGGGTCAGACGAACACTGAAGCTTTCTTT. The V and J genes are TRBV5-1 and TRBJ1-1, with a possible D match to TRBD1 (5 bases). With 5 bases removed from V and 1 base from J, the gap between germline ends came to 12 bases. The CDR3 spans 14 residues. The germline gives CDR1 SGHRS, CDR2 YFSETQ.

V and J are TRBV5-1 and TRBJ1-2; perhaps TRBD1 as D (6 bases). The germline V and J ends were trimmed by 4 bases and 7 bases, with 20 bases remaining between them. Germline CDR1 and CDR2: SGHRS and YFSETQ. This CDR3 is 15 amino acids long. The CDR3 bases are TGCGCCAGCAGCCCAGGGGCAGGGCAACAGGGTGGCTACACCTTC. This encodes CASSPGAGQQGGYTF.

This clonotype came up a few times. V and J are TRBV6-5 and TRBJ1-5, with 7 nucleotides matching TRBD1. The V gene end was trimmed by 2 bases and the J gene end by 0 bases; junction bases not matched to a gene: 19. Looked up from germline, CDR1 is MNHEY and CDR2 is SVGAGI. The CDR3 length is 21 residues. As DNA, the CDR3 is TGTGCCAGCAGTTACGACAGGGAGGCCCAGGTCGCAGCATATAGCAATCAGCCCCAGCATTTT. It is translated as CASSYDREAQVAAYSNQPQHF.